The 13 T cell receptor beta chains presented below share a single source sample, sequenced in a study of circulating and synovial CD4+ cells in juvenile arthritis. Libraries were prepared by immunoSEQ multiplex PCR; TCRdb keeps only in-frame clonotypes and omits some of them. The table has about 14,000 clones, roughly 84% seen once; the top ten hold less than 4.5%. What was sequenced was CD4+ T cells from synovial fluid. The receptors here all came from a human patient with juvenile idiopathic arthritis. Some clones in this sample may be carry-over from other donors' samples.

This sequence joins TRBV7-2 and TRBJ1-2; D unresolved. This CDR3 is 15 amino acids long. V was pared by 4 bases and J by 2 bases, with 14 bases between. CDR1 and CDR2 (germline): SGHTA, FQGNSA. The CDR3 sequence is CASSSYYTSNYGYTF. The CDR3 region has the DNA TGTGCCAGCAGCTCGTACTACACCTCAAACTATGGCTACACCTTC. Complete variable domain (other parts from reference TRBV7-2 and TRBJ1-2): GAGVSQSPSNKVTEKGKDVELRCDPISGHTALYWYRQSLGQGLEFLIYFQGNSAPDKSGLPSDRFSAERTGGSVSTLTIQRTQQEDSAVYLCASSSYYTSNYGYTFGSGTRLTVV.

The chain uses TRBV5-1 and TRBJ2-1; 10 positions match TRBD2. The CDR3 covers 14 residues. The V gene's germline CDR1 is SGHRS and CDR2 YFSETQ. The ends lost 4 bases at V and 8 bases at J; junction bases unmatched: 6. Here the CDR3 reads CASSTGTSADEQFF. The CDR3 DNA follows: TGCGCCAGCAGCACCGGGACTAGCGCTGATGAGCAGTTCTTC.

The chain links TRBV30 to TRBJ1-2; 9 bases line up with TRBD1. This CDR3 has 13 residues. V lost 3 bases, J lost 2 bases, and 1 base stayed unmatched. In germline, CDR1 is GTSNPN, CDR2 SVGIG (reference sequence). The CDR3 here is CAWRGQGNYGYTF. The CDR3 DNA follows: TGTGCCTGGAGGGGACAGGGAAACTATGGCTACACCTTC. The full variable domain, completed using reference TRBV30 and TRBJ1-2, is SQTIHQWPATLVQPVGSPLSLECTVEGTSNPNLYWYRQAAGRGLQLLFYSVGIGQISSEVPQNLSASRPQDRQFILSSKKLLLSDSGFYLCAWRGQGNYGYTFGSGTRLTVV.

The rearrangement links TRBV4-3 to TRBJ1-4; 7 positions agree with TRBD1. CDR3 length: 14 residues. Germline V gene data show CDR1 as LGHNA and CDR2 as YSLEER. The junction had 3 bases not matched to a gene; V was cut back by 4 bases and J by 4 bases. The CDR3 region has the DNA TGCGCCAGCAGCCTGACAGGGATTAATGAAAAACTGTTTTTT. Translation: CASSLTGINEKLFF.

The V gene is TRBV6-5, the J gene TRBJ2-3, with D unresolved. The CDR3 is made up of 12 amino acids. CDR1 is MNHEY, CDR2 SVGAGI, per germline. V dropped 7 bases and J dropped 4 bases, with 9 bases sitting between them. The CDR3 is CASNQLADTQYF. CDR3 sequence (DNA): TGTGCCAGCAACCAGCTAGCAGATACGCAGTATTTT.

The chain uses TRBV7-2 and TRBJ1-2; 7 nucleotides agree with TRBD1. CDR1 and CDR2 (germline): SGHTA, FQGNSA. V lost 1 base and J lost 4; bases outside the gene matches: 12. CDR3 length: 17 amino acids. The CDR3 region is CASSLGGGRRGAYGYTF. For the CDR3, the DNA is TGTGCCAGCAGCTTAGGAGGGGGCCGGAGAGGAGCCTATGGCTACACCTTC.

V is TRBV19 and J is TRBJ2-2; D gene unclear. Germline V gene lookup returns CDR1 LNHDA and CDR2 SQIVND (reference sequence). Trimming removed 6 bases from V and 1 base from J, with 9 bases in between. The CDR3 contains 14 residues. The CDR3, as DNA: TGTGCCAGTAGAACGACGGGGAACACCGGGGAGCTGTTTTTT. Protein: CASRTTGNTGELFF.

This clone turned up a few times. This chain links TRBV5-1 with TRBJ2-7; 9 nucleotides line up with TRBD2. J was trimmed by 5 bases and V by 0 bases; bases with no gene match: 9. Germline V lookup: CDR1 SGHRS, CDR2 YFSETQ. The CDR3 runs to 16 residues. The CDR3: CASSLARLAGNNEQYF. The DNA of the CDR3 is TGCGCCAGCAGCTTGGCCAGGCTAGCGGGGAACAACGAGCAGTACTTC.

The rearrangement links TRBV5-7 to TRBJ1-2; possibly TRBD1 for D (6 bases). TRBV5-7 is reported as an ORF; its role is uncertain. Trimming took 0 bases from V and 2 from J, leaving 8 bases between them. CDR3 length: 14 amino acids. CDR3 residues: CASSLGQANYGYTF. CDR3 in DNA: TGTGCCAGCAGCTTGGGACAGGCGAACTATGGCTACACCTTC.

The chain combines TRBV15 with TRBJ2-1; D is undetermined. Germline V gene sequence: CDR1 LNHNV, CDR2 YYDKDF (reference sequence). The CDR3 has 15 residues. V was shortened by 0 bases and J by 4 bases, with 10 bases between the two germline ends. In DNA, the CDR3 is TGTGCCACCAGCAGAGATCGGAGCCGATACAATGAGCAGTTCTTC. It specifies CATSRDRSRYNEQFF.

The chain has TRBV7-9 and TRBJ2-2; 13 positions agree with TRBD2. The CDR3 is 17 amino acids. In germline, CDR1 is SEHNR, CDR2 FQNEAQ (reference sequence). The trim removed 1 base at V and 8 bases at J, leaving 7 bases unmatched. The CDR3 nucleotides are TGTGCCAGCAGCTTAGTACCGTCGGGACTAGCGGGGGGGGAGCTGTTTTTT. Amino acids: CASSLVPSGLAGGELFF.

The rearrangement links TRBV2 to TRBJ2-7, with D possibly TRBD1 on 5 matching bases. V dropped 4 bases and J dropped 3 bases, with 7 bases sitting between them. The CDR3 has 12 residues. Germline lookup yields CDR1 SNHLY and CDR2 FYNNEI. The CDR3 sequence is CASSGQGYEQYF. CDR3 DNA sequence: TGTGCCAGCAGTGGGCAGGGCTACGAGCAGTACTTC.

This clone was seen once. This chain joins TRBV4-1 and TRBJ1-1; D not certain. The germline V gene has CDR1 MGHRA and CDR2 YSYEKL. Trimming removed 1 base from V and 10 bases from J, with 13 bases in between. The CDR3 consists of 13 residues. CDR3: CASSQGITSAAFF. CDR3 coding DNA: TGCGCCAGCAGCCAAGGAATCACGAGCGCAGCTTTCTTT.